Following are 15 T cell receptor beta chains from one sample sequenced in a study of cytomegalovirus exposure and HLA in healthy donors. The PCR was carried out with 60 Vbeta primers and 13 Jbeta primers. Data came from immunoSEQ multiplex PCR; TCRdb stores just in-frame clones and leaves some out. Counted here are tens of thousands of clones, around three fifths occurring once; the ten biggest clones make up about 12%. What was sequenced was PBMCs. These receptors were collected from a human donor in good health.

The CDR3 spells CASTLELDSVHEQFF. CDR3 sequence (DNA): TGCGCCAGCACTCTGGAACTCGACTCTGTCCATGAGCAGTTCTTC. The gene calls are TRBV10-1 and TRBJ2-1, with D uncertain. This CDR3 spans 15 amino acids. V lost 7 bases and J lost 8, with 21 bases in between. The germline V gene encodes CDR1 WNHNN and CDR2 SYGVQD (reference sequence).

The chain recombines TRBV5-1 with TRBJ2-7, with D maybe TRBD2 (6 bases). The V and J ends lost 4 bases and 3 bases respectively, with 11 bases between them. Germline CDR1 SGHRS, CDR2 YFSETQ. The length of the CDR3 is 13 residues. CDR3 sequence (DNA): TGCGCCAGCAGCGCCTTGGACTACTACGAGCAGTACTTC. Translating it yields CASSALDYYEQYF.

The chain employs TRBV11-1 and TRBJ2-3, with a weak D call TRBD2 (5 bases). Germline V gene lookup returns CDR1 SGHAT and CDR2 FQDESV (reference sequence). The CDR3 contains 15 residues. The germline V and J ends were trimmed by 1 base and 4 bases, with 12 bases remaining between them. CDR3 sequence: CASSLEARGSDTQYF. The CDR3 DNA is TGTGCCAGCAGCTTAGAGGCTCGGGGATCAGATACGCAGTATTTT.

The chain links TRBV6-1 to TRBJ1-1; D may be TRBD1 (6 bases). Germline V gene data show CDR1 as MNHNS and CDR2 as SASEGT. This CDR3 spans 14 amino acids. Between the trimmed V and J ends, which lost 6 bases and 1 base, there was a span of 12 bases. The chain's CDR3 is CASRPDRRNTEAFF. The DNA for the CDR3 is TGTGCCAGCAGACCTGACAGGCGGAACACTGAAGCTTTCTTT.

J is TRBJ2-5 and V is TRBV7-6, with 9 bases identical to TRBD2. With V trimmed by 4 bases and J by 2 bases, 8 bases remained unmatched. Germline-derived CDR1 and CDR2 are SGHVS and FNYEAQ. The CDR3 covers 16 residues. The DNA for the CDR3 is TGTGCCAGCAGCTCCGCGGGGGGACTAGCACAAGAGACCCAGTACTTC. This translates into CASSSAGGLAQETQYF.

The V gene is TRBV4-2, the J gene TRBJ2-3, with TRBD1 as a possible D gene (6 bases). The CDR3 length is 17 residues. V was trimmed by 1 base and J by 0 bases, leaving 14 bases between them. Germline V gene sequence: CDR1 LGHNA, CDR2 YNFKEQ. The CDR3 spells CASSQVGAGKSTDTQYF. CDR3 nucleotide sequence: TGTGCCAGCAGCCAAGTGGGGGCGGGTAAGAGCACAGATACGCAGTATTTT.

This clone was counted between two and nine times. The chain recombines TRBV19 with TRBJ2-2; 15 nucleotides align to TRBD2. The ends lost 4 bases at V and 5 bases at J; junction bases unmatched: 14. CDR3 size: 20 residues. Germline assignment: CDR1 LNHDA and CDR2 SQIVND (reference sequence). The CDR3 loop is CASSRGPVGLAGGSTGELFF. CDR3 coding DNA: TGTGCCAGTAGTAGAGGGCCTGTGGGACTAGCGGGGGGCTCGACCGGGGAGCTGTTTTTT. Variable domain in full (rest from reference TRBV19 and TRBJ2-2): DGGITQSPKYLFRKEGQNVTLSCEQNLNHDAMYWYRQDPGQGLRLIYYSQIVNDFQKGDIAEGYSVSREKKESFPLTVTSAQKNPTAFYLCASSRGPVGLAGGSTGELFFGEGSRLTVL.

This clone was found a few times. The CDR3 region is CASNAQGGANEKLFF. CDR3 sequence (DNA): TGTGCCAGCAACGCCCAAGGGGGGGCTAATGAAAAACTGTTTTTT. V usage is TRBV7-9 and J usage is TRBJ1-4, with D possibly TRBD1 on 6 matching bases. The CDR3 is 15 residues long. Between the trimmed V and J ends, which lost 7 bases and 3 bases, there was a span of 15 bases. The germline V gene has CDR1 SEHNR and CDR2 FQNEAQ (reference sequence).

The chain couples TRBV4-3 to TRBJ1-1; D is ambiguous. Looked up from germline, CDR1 is LGHNA and CDR2 is YSLEER. This CDR3 is built from 17 residues. Deletions cut 6 bases from V and 1 base from J, with 21 bases between. The CDR3 here is CASRPEVIGFGNTEAFF. The CDR3 DNA reads TGCGCCAGCAGGCCTGAGGTCATTGGCTTTGGGAACACTGAAGCTTTCTTT.

In nucleotides, the CDR3 is TGCGCCAGCAGCCAAGATCGCCAGGGGTTGCGGAACACTGAAGCTTTCTTT. Its translation is CASSQDRQGLRNTEAFF. The chain recombines TRBV4-1 with TRBJ1-1; perhaps TRBD1 as D (6 bases). V was cut by 0 bases and J by 1 base, with 15 bases left in between. The CDR3 covers 17 residues. CDR1 and CDR2 (germline): MGHRA, YSYEKL.

Points on this clone: Other DNA sequences of this sample code for an identical CDR3. This chain links TRBV6-1 with TRBJ1-2; TRBD1 is a possible D gene (5 bases). CDR1 and CDR2 from the germline V gene are MNHNS and SASEGT. The CDR3 totals 15 residues. Trimming stripped 8 bases from V and 4 bases from J, with 20 bases between. The DNA for the CDR3 is TGTGCCAGCGCTCCAAATAAGGGTACAGGCTATGGCTACACCTTC. Its translation: CASAPNKGTGYGYTF.

This sequence joins TRBV7-9 and TRBJ2-5; 7 nucleotides line up with TRBD2. The J call is doubtful: the DNA matches TRBJ2-7 better. The length of the CDR3 is 13 residues. Germline loops: CDR1 SEHNR, CDR2 FQNEAQ (reference sequence). CDR3 amino acids: CASSSPSGYEQYF. CDR3 nucleotides: TGTGCCAGCAGCTCACCTAGCGGCTACGAGCAGTACTTC.

This chain uses TRBV19 with TRBJ2-2; 10 bases match TRBD1. The CDR3 is 15 amino acids. V lost 8 bases and J lost 6; bases outside the gene matches: 9. Germline V CDR1 and CDR2: LNHDA, SQIVND (reference sequence). CDR3 in DNA: TGTGCCAGTGCTCCCGGACAGGGGGTGGCCGGGGAGCTGTTTTTT. It is translated as CASAPGQGVAGELFF.

The chain couples TRBV5-1 to TRBJ2-7; 9 positions match TRBD2. The CDR3 extends over 14 amino acids. Germline V gene data show CDR1 as SGHRS and CDR2 as YFSETQ. V dropped 4 bases and J dropped 3; count of bases not matched to a gene: 5. As DNA, the CDR3 is TGCGCCAGCAGCGAAGCGGGGGGACTCTACGAGCAGTACTTC. Amino acids: CASSEAGGLYEQYF. Variable domain in full (rest from reference TRBV5-1 and TRBJ2-7): KAGVTQTPRYLIKTRGQQVTLSCSPISGHRSVSWYQQTPGQGLQFLFEYFSETQRNKGNFPGRFSGRQFSNSRSEMNVSTLELGDSALYLCASSEAGGLYEQYFGPGTRLTVT.

The rearrangement joins TRBV4-1 to TRBJ1-5, with D unclear. Trimming took 1 base from V and 3 from J, leaving 7 bases between them. Germline assignment: CDR1 MGHRA and CDR2 YSYEKL. The CDR3 consists of 14 residues. The CDR3 DNA reads TGCGCCAGCAGCCAAGGACTGATCAATCAGCCCCAGCATTTT. This encodes CASSQGLINQPQHF.